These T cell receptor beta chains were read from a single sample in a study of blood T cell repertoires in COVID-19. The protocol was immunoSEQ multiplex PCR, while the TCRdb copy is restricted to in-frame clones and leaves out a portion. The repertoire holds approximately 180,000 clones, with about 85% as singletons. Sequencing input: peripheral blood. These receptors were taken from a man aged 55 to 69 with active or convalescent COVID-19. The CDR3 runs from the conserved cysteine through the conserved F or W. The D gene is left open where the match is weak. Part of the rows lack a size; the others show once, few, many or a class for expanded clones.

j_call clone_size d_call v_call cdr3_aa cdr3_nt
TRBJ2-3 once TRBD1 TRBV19 CASGTGTSDTQYF TGTGCCAGCGGGACAGGGACATCAGATACGCAGTATTTT
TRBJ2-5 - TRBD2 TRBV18 CASSPLAGGPEETQYF TGTGCCAGCTCACCCTTAGCGGGGGGGCCTGAAGAGACCCAGTACTTC
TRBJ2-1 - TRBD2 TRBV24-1 CATSGERGASYNEQFF TGTGCCACCTCGGGCGAGCGGGGGGCCTCCTACAATGAGCAGTTCTTC
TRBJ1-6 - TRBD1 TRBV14 CASSIGTGGTYNSPLHF TGTGCCAGCAGCATCGGGACAGGGGGCACCTATAATTCACCCCTCCACTTT
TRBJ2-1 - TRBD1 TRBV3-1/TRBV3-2 CASSTRQGYNEQFF TGTGCCAGCAGCACCCGACAGGGTTACAATGAGCAGTTCTTC
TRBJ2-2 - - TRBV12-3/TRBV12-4 CASSPQNTGELFF TGTGCCAGCAGTCCACAGAACACCGGGGAGCTGTTTTTT
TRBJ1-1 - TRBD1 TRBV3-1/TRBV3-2 CASSQNRGGTEAFF TGTGCCAGCAGCCAGAACAGGGGAGGCACTGAAGCTTTCTTT
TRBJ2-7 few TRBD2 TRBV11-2 CASSLDLLAFEQYF TGTGCCAGCAGCTTAGACCTACTAGCGTTCGAGCAGTACTTC
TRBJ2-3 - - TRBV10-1 CASSPGRGRTQYF TGCGCCAGCAGTCCCGGTCGGGGGAGGACGCAGTATTTT
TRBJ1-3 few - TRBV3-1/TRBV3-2 CASSQKLGGVSGNTIYF TGTGCCAGCAGCCAAAAGCTCGGGGGGGTTTCTGGAAACACCATATATTTT
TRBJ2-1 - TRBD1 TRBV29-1 CSVDLGQGASDEQFF TGCAGCGTTGACCTGGGGCAGGGGGCATCGGATGAGCAGTTCTTC